This T cell receptor beta chain was found in a study of T cells in Graves' hyperthyroidism and ophthalmopathy. RNA transcripts provided the source from which TCR beta CDR3 regions were amplified. The HTBI primer set was used in a first-round RT-PCR of the TCR CDR3. TCRdb reprocessed the multiplex PCR reads via MiXCR and lists one record per CDR3 protein. The sample records 500,000 or so distinct CDR3 sequences, roughly 17% being singletons. The CDR3 length is 16 residues. Germline CDR1 MDHEN, CDR2 SYDVKM. V shed 6 bases, J shed 2 bases, and the junction held 9 bases outside the gene matches. This clonotype has just a few counts.

The rearrangement joins TRBV28 to TRBJ2-3; 9 bases match TRBD2. Input material: blood. This receptor was identified in a woman younger than 35 with Graves' ophthalmopathy. The CDR3 loop is CASSDRLAGITDTQYF. The DNA for the CDR3 is TGTGCCAGCAGCGATCGCCTAGCGGGGATCACAGATACGCAGTATTTT. The full variable domain, in which reference TRBV28 and TRBJ2-3 provide the parts outside the CDR3, is DVKVTQSSRYLVKRTGEKVFLECVQDMDHENMFWYRQDPGLGLRLIYFSYDVKMKEKGDIPEGYSVSREKKERFSLILESASTNQTSMYLCASSDRLAGITDTQYFGPGTRLTVL.